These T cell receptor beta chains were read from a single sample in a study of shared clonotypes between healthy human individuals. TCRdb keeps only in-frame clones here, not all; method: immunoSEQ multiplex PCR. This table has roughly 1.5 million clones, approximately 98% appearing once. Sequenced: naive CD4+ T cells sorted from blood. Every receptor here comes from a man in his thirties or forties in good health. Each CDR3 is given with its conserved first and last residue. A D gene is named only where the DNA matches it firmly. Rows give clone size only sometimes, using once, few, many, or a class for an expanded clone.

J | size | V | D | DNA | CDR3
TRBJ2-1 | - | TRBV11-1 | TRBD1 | TGTGCCAGCAGCGGCCGGGACAGCACCTACAATGAGCAGTTCTTC | CASSGRDSTYNEQFF
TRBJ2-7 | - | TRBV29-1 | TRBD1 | TGCAGCGTTGGGGGACAGGGATCAGGCGAGCAGTACTTC | CSVGGQGSGEQYF
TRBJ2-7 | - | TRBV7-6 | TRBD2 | TGTGCCAGCAGCCCTAGGACTAGCGGGAGCTACGAGCAGTACTTC | CASSPRTSGSYEQYF
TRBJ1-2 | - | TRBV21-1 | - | TGTGCCAGCAGCAAAGTAACACAGTCGGATGGCTACACCTTC | CASSKVTQSDGYTF
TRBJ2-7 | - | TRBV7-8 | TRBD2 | TGTGCCAGCAGCTTAGAGCGGGGACCCTACGAGCAGTACTTC | CASSLERGPYEQYF
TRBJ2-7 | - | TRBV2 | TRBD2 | TGTGCCAGCAGATCTACTAGCGGGAGGGCCTACGACGAGCAGTACTTC | CASRSTSGRAYDEQYF
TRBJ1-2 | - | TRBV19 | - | TGTGCCAGTAGTCCGACGGGTGAGACAGTTTATGGCTACACCTTC | CASSPTGETVYGYTF
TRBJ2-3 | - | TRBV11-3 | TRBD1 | TGTGCCAGCAGCTTGGGACAGGGTGGAGATACGCAGTATTTT | CASSLGQGGDTQYF
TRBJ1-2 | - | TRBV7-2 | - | TGTGCCAGCACTTGGACGGGGCAGGGCGACTATGGCTACACCTTC | CASTWTGQGDYGYTF
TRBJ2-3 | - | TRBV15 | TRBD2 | TGTGCCACCAGCGAGCGGGACTCCACAGATACGCAGTATTTT | CATSERDSTDTQYF
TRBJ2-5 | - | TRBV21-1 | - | TGTGCCAGCAGCAAAGTTAGCAGTGTCCAAGAGACCCAGTACTTC | CASSKVSSVQETQYF
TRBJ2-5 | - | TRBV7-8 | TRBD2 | TGTGCCAGCAGCCCAACCCGGTCCGGACTAGCGAGACAAGAGACCCAGTACTTC | CASSPTRSGLARQETQYF
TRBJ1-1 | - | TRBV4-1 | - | TGCGCCAGCAGCCAAGTGGGACTGGTACGGATGGGCACTGAAGCTTTCTTT | CASSQVGLVRMGTEAFF
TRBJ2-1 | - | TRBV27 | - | TGTGCCAGCAGTCGAGGGTGGGGCTACAATGAGCAGTTCTTC | CASSRGWGYNEQFF
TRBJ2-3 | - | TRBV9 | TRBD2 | TGTGCCAGCAGCGTTGACCCTAGCGGGAGGGCGGTAGATACGCAGTATTTT | CASSVDPSGRAVDTQYF
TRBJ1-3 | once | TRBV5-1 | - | TGCGCCAGCAGCTTGGTCCCAGGCTCTGGAAACACCATATATTTT | CASSLVPGSGNTIYF
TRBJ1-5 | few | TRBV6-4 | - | TGTGCCAGCAGCGCCGAGCCGAACAATCAGCCCCAGCATTTT | CASSAEPNNQPQHF
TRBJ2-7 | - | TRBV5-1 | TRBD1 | TGCGCCAGCAGACAAGGACAGGATGCTGAGCAGTACTTC | CASRQGQDAEQYF
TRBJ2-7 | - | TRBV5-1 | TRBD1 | TGCGCCAGCAGCTTAAAGGGACAGGGGGCCTACGAGCAGTACTTC | CASSLKGQGAYEQYF
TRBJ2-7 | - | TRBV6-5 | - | TGTGCCAGCCTTGGCGGGAAAGGGGAGCAGTACTTC | CASLGGKGEQYF
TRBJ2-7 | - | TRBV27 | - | TGTGCCAGCAGTTGGTCTGCCCGCTACGAGCAGTACTTC | CASSWSARYEQYF
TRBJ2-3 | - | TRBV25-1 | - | TGTGCCAGCAGTGGCCAGTGGGGTAGCACAGATACGCAGTATTTT | CASSGQWGSTDTQYF
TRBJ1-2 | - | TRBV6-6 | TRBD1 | TGTGCCAGCAGTTACCTGGGACAGACCTATGGCTACACCTTC | CASSYLGQTYGYTF
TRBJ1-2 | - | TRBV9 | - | TGTGCCAGCAGCGTAGATTGGCAGGGATTTGGCTACACCTTC | CASSVDWQGFGYTF
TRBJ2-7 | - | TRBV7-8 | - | TGTGCCAGCAGCTTAACACCCACGACAGATTACGAGCAGTACTTC | CASSLTPTTDYEQYF
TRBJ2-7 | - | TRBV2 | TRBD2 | TGTGCCAGCAGTGAAGTCGAGCGGGGACCCCCCCAGCAGTACTTC | CASSEVERGPPQQYF
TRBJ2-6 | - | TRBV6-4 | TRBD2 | TGTGCCAGCAGTGAACGGACTAGCGAGCCTCTGGTAGCCAACGTCCTGACTTTC | CASSERTSEPLVANVLTF
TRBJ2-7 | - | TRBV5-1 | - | TGCGCCAGCAGCTTCGCAGGGTTGGGGGAGCAGTACTTC | CASSFAGLGEQYF
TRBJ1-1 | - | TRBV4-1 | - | TGCGCCAGCAGCCAAGAGTTGGGGGGGCGGAACACTGAAGCTTTCTTT | CASSQELGGRNTEAFF
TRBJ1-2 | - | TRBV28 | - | TGTGCCAGCAGTCCCAGGCCTTATGGCTACACCTTC | CASSPRPYGYTF
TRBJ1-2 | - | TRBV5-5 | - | TGTGCCAGCAGCTTCATGACTGATGGCTACACCTTC | CASSFMTDGYTF
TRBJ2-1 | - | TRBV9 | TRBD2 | TGTGCCAGCAGCGTAGAGGGGACTAGCGGATACAATGAGCAGTTCTTC | CASSVEGTSGYNEQFF